This TCR beta chain originates from a study of blood T cell repertoires in COVID-19. On the study more broadly: The United States, Italy and Spain supplied acute and convalescent COVID-19 samples.

During active infection, Seattle patients enrolled and were then monitored through disease. Source study methods: Reference gene primers were amplified, and this amplification served to estimate nucleated cell counts. The assay was immunoSEQ multiplex PCR, and TCRdb's table has in-frame clones only and misses some. V and J calls and clone size come straight from that table; D and trimming were deduced from the DNA. The sample contains about 260,000 clones, about nine tenths of which appear only once. Germline V gives CDR1 ENHRY, CDR2 SYGVKD. The CDR3 extends over 14 amino acids. Trimming at V came to 0 bases and at J to 9 bases, leaving 2 bases not matched to a gene.

Source material: peripheral blood. This receptor was identified in a woman between 25 and 40 years old with COVID-19, enrolled during active disease. The chain couples TRBV10-3 to TRBJ2-2; 9 nucleotides align to TRBD1. CDR3 residues: CAISESGTGRELFF. DNA for the CDR3: TGTGCCATCAGTGAGTCCGGGACAGGGAGGGAGCTGTTTTTT.